The 5 T cell receptor beta chains below come from one sample, sequenced in a study of blood T cell repertoires in COVID-19. TCRdb's table, derived via immunoSEQ multiplex PCR, lists solely in-frame clones and lacks some. Here the sample spans under 250,000 clones, 65% to 90% being singletons. The specimen sequenced was peripheral blood. Receptor source: a man in his forties or fifties with active or convalescent COVID-19.

This sequence joins TRBV20-1 and TRBJ2-2; perhaps TRBD1 as D (5 bases). V lost 3 bases and J lost 2, with 10 bases in between. Germline V gene sequence: CDR1 DFQATT, CDR2 SNEGSKA (reference sequence). CDR3 size: 14 residues. The chain's CDR3 is CSASRQGNTGELFF. The CDR3 DNA sequence: TGCAGTGCTAGTCGGCAGGGTAACACCGGGGAGCTGTTTTTT.

This chain connects TRBV7-2 to TRBJ2-1, with TRBD1 as a possible D gene (5 bases). Germline-derived CDR1 and CDR2 are SGHTA and FQGNSA. The CDR3 consists of 15 residues. The V end was cut by 3 bases, the J end by 3 bases, with 12 bases between. CDR3 DNA: TGTGCCAGCAGCTTTCAGGGATGGAACTACAATGAGCAGTTCTTC. Its protein product is CASSFQGWNYNEQFF.

The chain employs TRBV7-8 and TRBJ2-7; the D is unclear. The germline CDR1 and CDR2 sequences are SGHVS and FQNEAQ. The CDR3 length is 14 residues. Trimming stripped 2 bases from V and 2 bases from J, with 10 bases between. CDR3 amino acids: CASSLQFGTYEQYF. CDR3 nucleotide sequence: TGTGCCAGCAGCTTACAATTCGGTACCTACGAGCAGTACTTC.

This rearrangement joins TRBV6-7 to TRBJ1-5; tentatively, D is TRBD1 (6 bases). TRBV6-7 is an ORF for which the function is uncertain. The CDR3 loop spans 17 amino acids. V was shortened by 2 bases and J by 3 bases, with 17 bases between the two germline ends. This chain's CDR3 is CASSYADSQALNQPQHF. DNA of the CDR3: TGTGCCAGCAGTTACGCGGACAGCCAAGCTCTCAATCAGCCCCAGCATTTT.

The chain's CDR3 is CASSWIAYNNEQFF. The CDR3 nucleotides read TGCGCCAGCAGCTGGATAGCGTATAACAATGAGCAGTTCTTC. The V call is TRBV5-1, the J call TRBJ2-1; the D gene is possibly TRBD2 (5 bases). Trimming pared 3 bases from V and 5 bases from J, leaving 12 bases between. Germline CDR1 is SGHRS and CDR2 is YFSETQ. This CDR3 comprises 14 residues.